Listed below are T cell receptor beta chains from one sample, sequenced in a study of cytomegalovirus exposure and HLA in healthy donors. TCRdb keeps only in-frame clones here, not all; method: immunoSEQ multiplex PCR. The sample has 150,000 to 200,000 clones, about 90% seen once. The specimen sequenced was PBMCs. The origin of the receptors is a young woman in good health and CMV-seropositive. CDR3s include the opening cysteine and the closing phenylalanine or tryptophan. Each record gives: V gene, J gene, D gene, clone size, CDR3 protein, CDR3 DNA. D genes are given only for firm matches. Clone size is not always given. Where it is, it says once, few, many or a class for expanded clones.

V: TRBV19; J: TRBJ1-1; D: .; size: .; CDR3: CASSLTVNTEAFF; DNA: TGTGCCAGTAGTCTCACAGTGAACACTGAAGCTTTCTTT
V: TRBV15; J: TRBJ2-3; D: .; size: once; CDR3: CATSRVEGSTDTQYF; DNA: TGTGCCACCAGCAGAGTGGAGGGAAGCACAGATACGCAGTATTTT
V: TRBV19; J: TRBJ2-5; D: .; size: .; CDR3: CATDSGDQETQYF; DNA: TGTGCTACAGATTCGGGAGACCAAGAGACCCAGTACTTC
V: TRBV4-2; J: TRBJ2-7; D: TRBD2; size: .; CDR3: CASSQDGAGAYEQYF; DNA: TGTGCCAGCAGCCAAGATGGAGCGGGAGCCTACGAGCAGTACTTC
V: TRBV6-5; J: TRBJ2-5; D: TRBD1; size: .; CDR3: CASRTSGGLETQYF; DNA: TGTGCCAGCAGGACATCAGGGGGCCTGGAGACCCAGTACTTC
V: TRBV11-3; J: TRBJ1-1; D: TRBD1; size: .; CDR3: CASSLAGQGTEAFF; DNA: TGTGCCAGCAGCTTAGCCGGACAGGGGACTGAAGCTTTCTTT
V: TRBV7-2; J: TRBJ1-3; D: .; size: .; CDR3: CASSLTVYSGNTIYF; DNA: TGTGCCAGCAGCCTGACAGTGTACTCTGGAAACACCATATATTTT
V: TRBV27; J: TRBJ1-2; D: .; size: .; CDR3: CASSLNRAAGYTF; DNA: TGTGCCAGCAGTTTAAACAGGGCCGCTGGCTACACCTTC
V: TRBV30; J: TRBJ1-1; D: .; size: .; CDR3: CAWSLVGGLNTEAFF; DNA: TGTGCCTGGAGTCTAGTGGGGGGATTGAACACTGAAGCTTTCTTT
V: TRBV5-4; J: TRBJ2-3; D: .; size: .; CDR3: CASSSTSGTDTQYF; DNA: TGTGCCAGCAGTAGCACATCCGGGACAGATACGCAGTATTTT
V: TRBV15; J: TRBJ2-1; D: TRBD2; size: .; CDR3: CATSRDRGLGFEQFF; DNA: TGTGCCACCAGCAGAGATCGGGGACTAGGGTTTGAGCAGTTCTTC
V: TRBV11-3; J: TRBJ2-2; D: .; size: .; CDR3: CASSSYTGELFF; DNA: TGTGCCAGCAGCTCCTACACCGGGGAGCTGTTTTTT
V: TRBV6-6; J: TRBJ1-5; D: .; size: .; CDR3: CASSYSRDKNQPQHF; DNA: TGTGCCAGCAGTTACTCCCGGGACAAGAATCAGCCCCAGCATTTT
V: TRBV5-4; J: TRBJ1-2; D: .; size: .; CDR3: CASSPPDKGVVGYTF; DNA: TGTGCCAGCAGCCCCCCGGACAAGGGGGTGGTGGGCTACACCTTC
V: TRBV9; J: TRBJ2-1; D: TRBD2; size: .; CDR3: CASTSTGAGGPGNEQFF; DNA: TGTGCCAGCACCTCCACCGGAGCGGGAGGGCCGGGTAATGAGCAGTTCTTC
V: TRBV7-2; J: TRBJ1-2; D: .; size: .; CDR3: CASSLGTDYGYTF; DNA: TGTGCCAGCAGCTTAGGGACAGACTATGGCTACACCTTC
V: TRBV7-9; J: TRBJ2-6; D: .; size: .; CDR3: CATRRDSGANVLTF; DNA: TGTGCCACCCGCCGGGACTCTGGGGCCAACGTCCTGACTTTC
V: TRBV7-6; J: TRBJ2-7; D: .; size: .; CDR3: CASSLSPTRPYEQYF; DNA: TGTGCCAGCAGCCTTAGTCCTACTAGGCCCTACGAGCAGTACTTC
V: TRBV6-4; J: TRBJ2-1; D: TRBD2; size: .; CDR3: CASSLESGALYNEQFF; DNA: TGTGCCAGCAGCCTAGAAAGCGGGGCCCTCTACAATGAGCAGTTCTTC
V: TRBV7-3; J: TRBJ2-1; D: .; size: .; CDR3: CASRSDSQPYNEQFF; DNA: TGTGCCAGCAGGTCGGACTCTCAGCCTTACAATGAGCAGTTCTTC
V: TRBV19; J: TRBJ1-2; D: .; size: few; CDR3: CASTMRVYGYTF; DNA: TGTGCCAGTACAATGCGGGTGTATGGCTACACCTTC
V: TRBV19; J: TRBJ1-2; D: TRBD1; size: once; CDR3: CASRQGGVYGYTF; DNA: TGTGCCAGCAGACAGGGAGGAGTCTATGGCTACACCTTC
V: TRBV27; J: TRBJ1-1; D: .; size: .; CDR3: CASRLRQEAFF; DNA: TGTGCCAGCAGACTCCGACAAGAAGCTTTCTTT
V: TRBV27; J: TRBJ2-1; D: .; size: .; CDR3: CASRLNIYNEQFF; DNA: TGTGCCAGCAGGCTCAACATCTACAATGAGCAGTTCTTC
V: TRBV10-2; J: TRBJ2-7; D: TRBD1; size: .; CDR3: CASSEGAGTGAYEQYF; DNA: TGCGCCAGCAGTGAAGGGGCGGGGACAGGGGCCTACGAGCAGTACTTC
V: TRBV9; J: TRBJ1-5; D: TRBD1; size: few; CDR3: CASSVGTGGNQPQHF; DNA: TGTGCCAGCAGCGTAGGGACAGGAGGCAATCAGCCCCAGCATTTT
V: TRBV28; J: TRBJ1-2; D: .; size: .; CDR3: CASGRAPTYGYTF; DNA: TGTGCCAGCGGCAGGGCTCCGACCTATGGCTACACCTTC
V: TRBV10-1; J: TRBJ1-5; D: TRBD1; size: .; CDR3: CASSETRQGQNQPQHF; DNA: TGCGCCAGCAGTGAGACAAGACAGGGGCAAAATCAGCCCCAGCATTTT
V: TRBV18; J: TRBJ1-2; D: .; size: .; CDR3: CASSPEQNYGYTF; DNA: TGTGCCAGCTCACCAGAACAGAACTATGGCTACACCTTC
V: TRBV4-2; J: TRBJ2-7; D: TRBD2; size: .; CDR3: CASSQVDSGGAYEQYF; DNA: TGTGCCAGCAGCCAAGTTGACTCTGGGGGGGCCTACGAGCAGTACTTC
V: TRBV9; J: TRBJ2-3; D: TRBD1; size: .; CDR3: CASSLQGDSTDTQYF; DNA: TGTGCCAGCAGCCTCCAGGGGGATAGCACAGATACGCAGTATTTT
V: TRBV7-2; J: TRBJ2-7; D: TRBD1; size: .; CDR3: CASSSQTGPTYEQYF; DNA: TGTGCCAGCAGCTCCCAGACAGGGCCCACATACGAGCAGTACTTC
V: TRBV4-1; J: TRBJ2-3; D: .; size: .; CDR3: CASSQVAGIPDTQYF; DNA: TGCGCCAGCAGCCAAGTTGCGGGTATCCCGGATACGCAGTATTTT
V: TRBV6-5; J: TRBJ1-2; D: .; size: .; CDR3: CASSYLSQGLMGYTF; DNA: TGTGCCAGCAGTTATTTATCACAGGGTCTGATGGGCTACACCTTC
V: TRBV11-2; J: TRBJ1-1; D: TRBD1; size: .; CDR3: CASSFTGGTEAFF; DNA: TGTGCCAGCAGCTTTACAGGGGGGACTGAAGCTTTCTTT
V: TRBV5-6; J: TRBJ1-3; D: .; size: .; CDR3: CASSLLRQLTGNTIYF; DNA: TGTGCCAGCAGCTTGCTCCGACAACTTACTGGAAACACCATATATTTT
V: TRBV6-5; J: TRBJ2-7; D: .; size: .; CDR3: CASRKTNTYEQYF; DNA: TGTGCCAGCAGGAAGACTAACACCTACGAGCAGTACTTC
V: TRBV7-3; J: TRBJ2-2; D: .; size: .; CDR3: CASSLRPGELFF; DNA: TGTGCCAGCAGCTTAAGGCCCGGGGAGCTGTTTTTT
V: TRBV5-1; J: TRBJ2-1; D: TRBD2; size: .; CDR3: CASSSTPSGRATNEQFF; DNA: TGCGCCAGCAGCTCCACTCCTAGCGGGAGGGCGACAAATGAGCAGTTCTTC
V: TRBV5-1; J: TRBJ2-5; D: TRBD2; size: .; CDR3: CASSPGLAGRQETQYF; DNA: TGCGCCAGCAGCCCGGGACTAGCGGGACGCCAAGAGACCCAGTACTTC
V: TRBV29-1; J: TRBJ1-2; D: TRBD1; size: .; CDR3: CSVGSGQGAGYGYTF; DNA: TGCAGCGTTGGAAGCGGGCAGGGGGCTGGTTATGGCTACACCTTC
V: TRBV29-1; J: TRBJ2-2; D: .; size: .; CDR3: CSAGRTTGELFF; DNA: TGCAGCGCGGGGAGAACTACCGGGGAGCTGTTTTTT
V: TRBV4-1; J: TRBJ1-1; D: .; size: .; CDR3: CASSLPGDSGDTEAFF; DNA: TGCGCCAGCAGCCTCCCGGGGGATAGTGGTGACACTGAAGCTTTCTTT
V: TRBV30; J: TRBJ2-3; D: TRBD1; size: once; CDR3: CAWLQGADTQYF; DNA: TGTGCCTGGTTACAGGGGGCAGATACGCAGTATTTT
V: TRBV7-9; J: TRBJ1-1; D: .; size: .; CDR3: CASSLGITEAFF; DNA: TGTGCCAGCAGCCTCGGGATCACTGAAGCTTTCTTT
V: TRBV6-6; J: TRBJ2-7; D: TRBD2; size: .; CDR3: CASSQRDFTYEQYF; DNA: TGTGCCAGCAGTCAGCGGGACTTTACCTACGAGCAGTACTTC
V: TRBV18; J: TRBJ2-1; D: .; size: .; CDR3: CASSPWSQYNEQFF; DNA: TGTGCCAGCTCACCTTGGTCACAATACAATGAGCAGTTCTTC
V: TRBV11-2; J: TRBJ2-1; D: .; size: .; CDR3: CASSWYVSRVF; DNA: TGTGCCAGCAGCTGGTATGTGTCGAGGGTCTTC
V: TRBV29-1; J: TRBJ2-7; D: .; size: .; CDR3: CSVGGLMSSYEQYF; DNA: TGCAGCGTTGGGGGGCTAATGAGCTCCTACGAGCAGTACTTC
V: TRBV14; J: TRBJ1-2; D: .; size: .; CDR3: CASSQGHDYGYTF; DNA: TGTGCCAGCAGCCAAGGACACGACTATGGCTACACCTTC
V: TRBV12-5; J: TRBJ2-7; D: .; size: .; CDR3: CASGLTAGEQYF; DNA: TGTGCTAGTGGTTTGACGGCAGGCGAGCAGTACTTC
V: TRBV2; J: TRBJ2-7; D: TRBD2; size: .; CDR3: CASINAGAYEQYF; DNA: TGTGCCAGCATCAATGCGGGGGCCTACGAGCAGTACTTC
V: TRBV6-5; J: TRBJ2-7; D: TRBD2; size: .; CDR3: CASSRTSGSGYEQYF; DNA: TGTGCCAGCAGCCGGACTAGCGGGAGTGGTTACGAGCAGTACTTC
V: TRBV9; J: TRBJ2-3; D: TRBD2; size: .; CDR3: CASSGLAGRVTDTQYF; DNA: TGTGCCAGCAGCGGATTAGCGGGAAGGGTCACAGATACGCAGTATTTT
V: TRBV10-3; J: TRBJ2-1; D: TRBD2; size: .; CDR3: CAIRRTSGGYNEQFF; DNA: TGTGCCATCAGGAGGACTAGCGGAGGGTACAATGAGCAGTTCTTC
V: TRBV28; J: TRBJ1-5; D: .; size: few; CDR3: CASSSGYQPQHF; DNA: TGTGCCAGCAGTTCAGGTTATCAGCCCCAGCATTTT
V: TRBV9; J: TRBJ2-7; D: .; size: once; CDR3: CASSVREQYF; DNA: TGTGCCAGCAGCGTACGGGAGCAGTACTTC
V: TRBV29-1; J: TRBJ2-5; D: .; size: .; CDR3: CSAHPGETQYF; DNA: TGCAGCGCCCACCCGGGGGAGACCCAGTACTTC
V: TRBV5-6; J: TRBJ2-3; D: TRBD1; size: .; CDR3: CASEGQVLRDTQYF; DNA: TGTGCCAGCGAGGGACAGGTCCTTCGCGATACGCAGTATTTT